This T cell receptor beta chain was sequenced in a study of control samples from healthy donors and cancer patients. Trimming cost V 5 bases and J 2 bases, with 7 bases left between them. CDR1 is MNHEY, CDR2 SMNVEV, per germline (reference sequence). This CDR3 is built from 13 residues. The table came from immunoSEQ multiplex PCR; TCRdb's copy has only in-frame clones and leaves some out. This table holds hundreds of thousands of clones, approximately 92% found once. The receptor's source is a man aged 35 to 55 with head and neck cancer. Sequenced input: PBMCs. The chain joins TRBV27 to TRBJ1-3; D ambiguous. DNA for the CDR3: TGTGCCAGCAGTCCTGGGCCTGGAAACACCATATATTTT. Translation: CASSPGPGNTIYF.